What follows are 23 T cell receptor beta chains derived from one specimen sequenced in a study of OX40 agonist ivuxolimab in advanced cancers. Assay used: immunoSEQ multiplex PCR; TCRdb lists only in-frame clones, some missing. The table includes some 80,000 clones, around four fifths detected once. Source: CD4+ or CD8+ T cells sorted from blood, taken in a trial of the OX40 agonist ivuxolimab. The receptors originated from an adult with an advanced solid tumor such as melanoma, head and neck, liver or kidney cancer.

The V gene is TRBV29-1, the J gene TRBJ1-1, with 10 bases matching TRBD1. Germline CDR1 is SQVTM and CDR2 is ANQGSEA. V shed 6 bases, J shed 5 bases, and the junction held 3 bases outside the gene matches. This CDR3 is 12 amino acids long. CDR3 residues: CSVGTGETEAFF. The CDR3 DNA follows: TGCAGCGTCGGGACAGGGGAGACTGAAGCTTTCTTT.

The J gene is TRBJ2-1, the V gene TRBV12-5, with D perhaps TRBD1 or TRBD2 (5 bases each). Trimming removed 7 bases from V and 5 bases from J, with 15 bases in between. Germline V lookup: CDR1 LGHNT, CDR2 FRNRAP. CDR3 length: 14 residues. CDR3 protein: CASARRDGDNEQFF. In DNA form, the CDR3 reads TGTGCTAGTGCCCGCCGGGACGGAGACAATGAGCAGTTCTTC.

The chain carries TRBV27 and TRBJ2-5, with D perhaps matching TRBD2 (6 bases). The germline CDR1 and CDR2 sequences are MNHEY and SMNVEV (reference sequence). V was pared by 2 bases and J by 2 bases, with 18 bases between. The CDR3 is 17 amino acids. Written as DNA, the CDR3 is TGTGCCAGCAGTTTAGAACGCCCGGGGGTGGGACAAGAGACCCAGTACTTC. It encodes CASSLERPGVGQETQYF.

The CDR3 DNA reads TGTGCCAGCAAGAGGGACACCCTGGGAGTCACTGAAGCTTTCTTT. Protein product: CASKRDTLGVTEAFF. The chain joins TRBV25-1 to TRBJ1-1; possibly TRBD1 for D (6 bases). V shed 7 bases and J shed 4 bases, with 19 bases lying between them. Per the germline V gene, CDR1 is MGHDK and CDR2 is SYGVNS. CDR3 length equals 15 residues.

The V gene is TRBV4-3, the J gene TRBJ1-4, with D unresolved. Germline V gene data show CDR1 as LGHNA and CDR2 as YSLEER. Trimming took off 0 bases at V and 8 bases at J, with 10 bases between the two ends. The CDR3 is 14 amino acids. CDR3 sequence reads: CASSQDLGGEKLFF. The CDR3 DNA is TGCGCCAGCAGCCAAGATCTGGGTGGGGAAAAACTGTTTTTT.

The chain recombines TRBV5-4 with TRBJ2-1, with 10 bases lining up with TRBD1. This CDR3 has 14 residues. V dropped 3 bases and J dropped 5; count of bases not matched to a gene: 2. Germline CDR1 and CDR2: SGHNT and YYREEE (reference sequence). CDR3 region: CASSWGQGNNEQFF. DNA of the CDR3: TGTGCCAGCAGCTGGGGACAGGGGAACAATGAGCAGTTCTTC.

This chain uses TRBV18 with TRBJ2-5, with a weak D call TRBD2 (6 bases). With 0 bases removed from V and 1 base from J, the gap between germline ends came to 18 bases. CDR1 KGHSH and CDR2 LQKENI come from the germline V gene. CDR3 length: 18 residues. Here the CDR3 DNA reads TGTGCCAGCTCACCACCGAAATTTACTAGCAATCTCCAAGAGACCCAGTACTTC. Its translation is CASSPPKFTSNLQETQYF.

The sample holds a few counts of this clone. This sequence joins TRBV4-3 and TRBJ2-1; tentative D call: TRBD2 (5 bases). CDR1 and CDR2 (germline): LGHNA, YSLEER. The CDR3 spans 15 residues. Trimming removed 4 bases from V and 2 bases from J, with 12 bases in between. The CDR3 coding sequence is TGCGCCAGCAGCCTAGTATTAGCGCCCTACAATGAGCAGTTCTTC. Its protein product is CASSLVLAPYNEQFF.

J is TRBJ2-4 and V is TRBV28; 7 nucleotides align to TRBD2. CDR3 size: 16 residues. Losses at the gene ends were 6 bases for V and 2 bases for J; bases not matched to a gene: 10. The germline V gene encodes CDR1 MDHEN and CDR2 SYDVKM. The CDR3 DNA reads TGTGCCAGCAGCCCCTCAGGGAGGGCAACCAAAAACATTCAGTACTTC. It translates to CASSPSGRATKNIQYF.

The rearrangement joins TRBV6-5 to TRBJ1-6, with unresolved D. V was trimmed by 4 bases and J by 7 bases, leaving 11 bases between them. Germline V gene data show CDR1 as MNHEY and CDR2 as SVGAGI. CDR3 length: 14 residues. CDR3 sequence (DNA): TGTGCCAGCAGTTTTTGGCAGACAAATTCACCCCTCCACTTT. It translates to CASSFWQTNSPLHF.

The DNA for the CDR3 is TGTGCCAGCAGTATCCGTGGCGGTCCGACCGAGCAGTACTTC. Translated, it gives CASSIRGGPTEQYF. The chain links TRBV6-5 to TRBJ2-7, with D hard to call. V was cut by 5 bases and J by 6 bases, with 17 bases left in between. CDR1 and CDR2 from the germline V gene are MNHEY and SVGAGI. This CDR3 is built from 14 residues.

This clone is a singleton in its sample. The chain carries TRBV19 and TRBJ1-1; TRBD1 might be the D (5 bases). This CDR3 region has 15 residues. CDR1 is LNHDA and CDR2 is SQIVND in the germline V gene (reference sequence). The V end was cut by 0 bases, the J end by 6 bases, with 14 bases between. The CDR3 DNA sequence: TGTGCCAGTAGTATAGAAGGACGGGGGAGCGCTGAAGCTTTCTTT. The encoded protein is CASSIEGRGSAEAFF.

The CDR3 DNA is TGTGCCAGTAGTGGGGGAGCCTACAATGAGCAGTTCTTC. Translated: CASSGGAYNEQFF. This chain connects TRBV19 to TRBJ2-1, with D perhaps being TRBD1 or TRBD2 (5 bases each). The length of the CDR3 is 13 residues. Germline-derived CDR1 and CDR2 are LNHDA and SQIVND (reference sequence). V lost 5 bases and J 2 bases, leaving 7 bases between the germline ends.

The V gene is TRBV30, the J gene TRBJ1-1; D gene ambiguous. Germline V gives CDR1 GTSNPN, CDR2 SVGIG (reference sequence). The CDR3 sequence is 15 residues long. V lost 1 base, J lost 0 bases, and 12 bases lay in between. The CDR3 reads CAWSAPAGMNTEAFF. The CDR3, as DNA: TGTGCCTGGAGTGCCCCGGCGGGCATGAACACTGAAGCTTTCTTT.

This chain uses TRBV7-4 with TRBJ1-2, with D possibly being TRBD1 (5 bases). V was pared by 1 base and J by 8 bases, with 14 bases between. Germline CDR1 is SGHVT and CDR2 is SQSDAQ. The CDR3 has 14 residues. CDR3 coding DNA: TGTGCCAGCAGCTTAGGTCGGCAGGGAGGAGGCTACACCTTC. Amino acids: CASSLGRQGGGYTF.

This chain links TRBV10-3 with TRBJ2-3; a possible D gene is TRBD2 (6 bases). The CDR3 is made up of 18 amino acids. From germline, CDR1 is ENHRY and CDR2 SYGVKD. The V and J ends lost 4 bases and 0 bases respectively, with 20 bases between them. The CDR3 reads CAISGGPRGSGSTDTQYF. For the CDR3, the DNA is TGTGCCATCAGTGGAGGACCTCGGGGTAGCGGAAGCACAGATACGCAGTATTTT.

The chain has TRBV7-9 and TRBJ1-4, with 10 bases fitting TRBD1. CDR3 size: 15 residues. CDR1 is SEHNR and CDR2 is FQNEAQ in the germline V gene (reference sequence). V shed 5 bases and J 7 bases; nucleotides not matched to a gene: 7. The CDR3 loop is CASSATGTGVEKLFF. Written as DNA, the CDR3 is TGTGCCAGCAGCGCGACCGGGACAGGGGTTGAAAAACTGTTTTTT.

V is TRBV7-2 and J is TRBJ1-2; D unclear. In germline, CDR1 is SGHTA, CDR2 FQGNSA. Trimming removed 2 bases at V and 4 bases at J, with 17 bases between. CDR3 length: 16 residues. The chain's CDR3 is CASSLNRPGSSYGYTF. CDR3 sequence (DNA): TGTGCCAGCAGCTTAAATCGGCCGGGGTCGTCCTATGGCTACACCTTC.

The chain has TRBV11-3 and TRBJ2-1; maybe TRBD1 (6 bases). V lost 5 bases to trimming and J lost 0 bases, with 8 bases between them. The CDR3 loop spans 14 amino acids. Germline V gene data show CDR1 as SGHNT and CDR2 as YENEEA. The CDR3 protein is CASSADSSYNEQFF. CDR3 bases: TGTGCCAGCAGCGCGGACAGCTCCTACAATGAGCAGTTCTTC.

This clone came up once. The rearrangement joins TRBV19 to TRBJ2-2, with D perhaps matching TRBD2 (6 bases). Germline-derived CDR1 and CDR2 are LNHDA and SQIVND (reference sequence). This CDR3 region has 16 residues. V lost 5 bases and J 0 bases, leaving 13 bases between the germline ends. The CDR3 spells CASSRGLNANTGELFF. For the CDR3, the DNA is TGTGCCAGTAGTCGGGGACTGAACGCGAACACCGGGGAGCTGTTTTTT.

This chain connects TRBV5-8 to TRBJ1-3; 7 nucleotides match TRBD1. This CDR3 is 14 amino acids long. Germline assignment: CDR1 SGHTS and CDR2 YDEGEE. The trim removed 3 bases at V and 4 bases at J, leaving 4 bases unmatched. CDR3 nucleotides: TGTGCCAGCAGCTCAAGGGGGCTAGGAAACACCATATATTTT. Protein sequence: CASSSRGLGNTIYF.

The CDR3 sequence: CASSSGLAGVETQYF. CDR3 DNA: TGCGCCAGCAGCTCCGGACTAGCGGGGGTCGAGACCCAGTACTTC. The genes are TRBV5-1 and TRBJ2-5; 13 positions match TRBD2. Trimming at V came to 3 bases and at J to 5 bases, leaving 4 bases not matched to a gene. The CDR3 is made up of 15 amino acids. Germline-derived CDR1 and CDR2 are SGHRS and YFSETQ.

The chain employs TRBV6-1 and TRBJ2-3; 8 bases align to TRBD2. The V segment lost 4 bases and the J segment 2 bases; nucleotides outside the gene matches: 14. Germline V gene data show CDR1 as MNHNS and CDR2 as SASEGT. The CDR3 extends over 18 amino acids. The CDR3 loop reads CASSGRSLTSVNTDTQYF. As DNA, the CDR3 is TGTGCCAGCAGTGGTCGTTCTTTGACTAGCGTAAACACAGATACGCAGTATTTT.